The clone carrying this T cell receptor beta chain was found many times. TCR beta CDR3 region amplification was performed from RNA transcripts. The HTBI set primed first-round TCR CDR3 RT-PCR. TCRdb processed the multiplex PCR reads anew with MiXCR; each CDR3 protein has one entry. Of 500,000 or so distinct CDR3 sequences detected, 15% to 20% appear once; the ten largest clones hold 17%. The data derive from a study of T cells in Graves' hyperthyroidism and ophthalmopathy. V lost 6 bases, J lost 4 bases, and 10 bases lay in between. The germline CDR1 and CDR2 sequences are MDHEN and SYDVKM. The CDR3 is made up of 13 amino acids.

The source is a woman aged 18-29 years with Graves' ophthalmopathy. The chain has TRBV28 and TRBJ1-5, with D unresolved. The sequenced material came from blood. The CDR3 loop reads CASSPVDNQPQHF. DNA for the CDR3: TGTGCCAGCAGCCCGGTTGATAATCAGCCCCAGCATTTT.